These T cell receptor beta chains were read from a single sample in a study of blood T cell repertoires in COVID-19. Assay: immunoSEQ multiplex PCR; the TCRdb copy retains only in-frame clones and omits some. Among 380,000 or so clones listed, approximately 86% were seen once. The sample was peripheral blood. Receptor source: a woman aged 55-69 years with COVID-19, enrolled during active disease. Each CDR3 is given with its conserved first and last residue. The order of the fields is D gene, V gene, clone size, J gene, CDR3 DNA, CDR3 protein. A D gene is named only where the DNA matches it firmly. Clone size is not always given. Where it is, it says once, few, many or a class for expanded clones.

>.|TRBV28|.|TRBJ1-5
TGTGCCAGCAGTTTCCGCAGGGGCAATCAGCCCCAGCATTTT
CASSFRRGNQPQHF
>.|TRBV1|.|TRBJ1-2
TGCACCAGCAGCCAAGATCAGGGTCGGGACTATGGCTACACCTTC
CTSSQDQGRDYGYTF
>.|TRBV7-2|few|TRBJ2-7
TGTGCCAGCAGCCCGGGGCCGGGGGTCGCCGAGCAGTACTTC
CASSPGPGVAEQYF
>.|TRBV2|.|TRBJ2-5
TGTGCCAGCAGTGTGGGGCTGGAGACCCAGTACTTC
CASSVGLETQYF
>.|TRBV7-7|few|TRBJ1-5
TGTGCCAGCAGCCCCTACGACAGATTGAATCAGCCCCAGCATTTT
CASSPYDRLNQPQHF
>TRBD1|TRBV9|once|TRBJ2-1
TGTGCCAGCAGCACTCGACAGGGTCGATCCTACAATGAGCAGTTCTTC
CASSTRQGRSYNEQFF
>.|TRBV6-5|.|TRBJ2-1
TGTGCCAGCAGTACACGGAGGGGCGGGTACAATGAGCAGTTCTTC
CASSTRRGGYNEQFF
>.|TRBV3-1/TRBV3-2|.|TRBJ2-3
TGTGCCAGCAGCCTACAGGATTTCACAGATACGCAGTATTTT
CASSLQDFTDTQYF
>TRBD2|TRBV9|.|TRBJ2-1
TGTGCCAGCAGCGAAGGCCCGGGACTAGCGGGGTTTACGTGGAATGAGCAGTTCTTC
CASSEGPGLAGFTWNEQFF
>.|TRBV18|.|TRBJ2-7
TGTGCCAGCTCACCACCGTCTGTCGAGCAAGAGCAGTACTTC
CASSPPSVEQEQYF
>TRBD2|TRBV11-3|few|TRBJ2-7
TGTGCCAGCAGCACTCGAGCGGGGTATACCTCCCACGAGCAGTACTTC
CASSTRAGYTSHEQYF
>TRBD1|TRBV19|.|TRBJ2-3
TGTGCCAGTAGTTGGACAGGGGGCATAGATACGCAGTATTTT
CASSWTGGIDTQYF
>TRBD1|TRBV5-5|.|TRBJ1-2
TGTGCCAGCAGCTTGGCGGCAGGGGGCGGCTATGGCTACACCTTC
CASSLAAGGGYGYTF
>TRBD1|TRBV9|.|TRBJ1-4
TGTGCCAGCAGCAGACAGGGGGTCGGTGAAAAACTGTTTTTT
CASSRQGVGEKLFF
>.|TRBV11-3|.|TRBJ2-3
TGTGCCAGCAGTCTTGGTAGTCCGACTAGCACAGATACGCAGTATTTT
CASSLGSPTSTDTQYF
>TRBD1|TRBV12-3/TRBV12-4|many|TRBJ2-7
TGTGCCAGCAGCTGGACAGGCTCCTACGAGCAGTACTTC
CASSWTGSYEQYF
>.|TRBV3-1/TRBV3-2|.|TRBJ1-1
TGTGCCAGCAGCCCAGGGCAGGGGAGGAACACTGAAGCTTTCTTT
CASSPGQGRNTEAFF
>TRBD1|TRBV27|.|TRBJ1-5
TGTGCCAGCAGTCCCGTTACAGGGGCCAATCAGCCCCAGCATTTT
CASSPVTGANQPQHF
>.|TRBV4-3|.|TRBJ1-3
TGCGCCAGCAGCCAAGAATTCTACGGGACACCCCCTAGAAACACCATATATTTT
CASSQEFYGTPPRNTIYF
>TRBD1|TRBV4-1|.|TRBJ1-2
TGCGCCAGCAGCCCTCGACAGGGATATGGCTACACCTTC
CASSPRQGYGYTF
>TRBD1|TRBV19|.|TRBJ1-2
TGTGCCAGTGAGAACAGGGGGCAAGGAAAAGGTGGCTACACCTTC
CASENRGQGKGGYTF
>TRBD2|TRBV6-4|.|TRBJ2-7
TGTGCCAGCAGCAGTCTAGCGGGGGGTATCTACGAGCAGTACTTC
CASSSLAGGIYEQYF
>.|TRBV7-2|once|TRBJ1-1
TGTGCCAGCAGCTTAGGCTTGTTGGACTACACTGAAGCTTTCTTT
CASSLGLLDYTEAFF
>.|TRBV2|.|TRBJ1-1
TGTGCCAGCAGTGATCTAACTGAAGCTTTCTTT
CASSDLTEAFF
>TRBD2|TRBV5-1|.|TRBJ2-1
TGCGCCAGCCGACGGGTAGCTAGCGGGGGGGCTGGTGAGCAGTTCTTC
CASRRVASGGAGEQFF
>.|TRBV10-1|.|TRBJ2-2
TGCGCCAGCAGCGGACACTTGACAGGATCCGGGGAGCTGTTTTTT
CASSGHLTGSGELFF
>.|TRBV5-1|.|TRBJ1-1
TGCGCCAGCAGCTTGGACAGGGTCTCGAACACTGAAGCTTTCTTT
CASSLDRVSNTEAFF
>TRBD1|TRBV2|.|TRBJ2-7
TGTGCCAGCAGGGAGGGACAGGGGGTTGCCTACGAGCAGTACTTC
CASREGQGVAYEQYF
>TRBD1|TRBV6-2/TRBV6-3|.|TRBJ1-5
TGTGCCAGCACCCCCGGGACAGCCTATACGGGCAATCAGCCCCAGCATTTT
CASTPGTAYTGNQPQHF
>.|TRBV3-1/TRBV3-2|.|TRBJ2-5
TGTGCCAGCAGCCGATCCCCAAGGACGGGGGAAGAGACCCAGTACTTC
CASSRSPRTGEETQYF
>.|TRBV18|.|TRBJ1-2
TGTGCCAGCTCACTTCCGGGACAAGACTATGGCTACACCTTC
CASSLPGQDYGYTF
>TRBD2|TRBV7-9|.|TRBJ2-3
TGTGCCAGCAGCTTAATAGCGGGGGGGCGAGATACGCAGTATTTT
CASSLIAGGRDTQYF
>.|TRBV7-9|few|TRBJ2-1
TGTGCCAGCAGCTTAGCGCAGGGGAGGGGCTACAATGAGCAGTTCTTC
CASSLAQGRGYNEQFF
>.|TRBV4-1|.|TRBJ2-3
TGCGCCAGCAGCCAAAAGGGGGGGGGTCCTCAATGGTATACAGATACGCAGTATTTT
CASSQKGGGPQWYTDTQYF
>TRBD1|TRBV3-1/TRBV3-2|few|TRBJ1-6
TGTGCCAGCAGCCAACAGACAGGGGGGCTCAATTATTCACCCCTCCACTTT
CASSQQTGGLNYSPLHF
>.|TRBV4-3|.|TRBJ1-1
TGCGCCAGCAGCCAAGATACCAGGGACACTGAAGCTTTCTTT
CASSQDTRDTEAFF
>.|TRBV5-1|.|TRBJ1-2
TGCGCCAGCAGCCCGGACAGTAACTATGGCTACACCTTC
CASSPDSNYGYTF
>.|TRBV5-6|.|TRBJ1-5
TGTGCCAGCAGCTCGGGGGGAACTTTGCCCCAGCATTTT
CASSSGGTLPQHF
>.|TRBV18|.|TRBJ1-1
TGTGCCAGCTCAACGGCCGTGGGGGGCACTGAAGCTTTCTTT
CASSTAVGGTEAFF
>.|TRBV6-5|.|TRBJ1-2
TGTGCCAGCAGGTCGGGGTTGTCCTATGGCTACACCTTC
CASRSGLSYGYTF
>TRBD1|TRBV18|.|TRBJ1-1
TGTGCCAGCTCGCTGACAGGGAATCGGGCTGGGACTGAAGCTTTCTTT
CASSLTGNRAGTEAFF
>.|TRBV5-6|.|TRBJ1-1
TGTGCCAGCAGCCCCAGGACACGCCGGGACACTGAAGCTTTCTTT
CASSPRTRRDTEAFF
>.|TRBV25-1|.|TRBJ2-1
TGTGCCAGCAGTGACTCGACAGGACAGTACAATGAGCAGTTCTTC
CASSDSTGQYNEQFF
>TRBD1|TRBV18|.|TRBJ1-1
TGTGCCAGCTCACAGACAGGGGTGAACACTGAAGCTTTCTTT
CASSQTGVNTEAFF
>.|TRBV9|.|TRBJ2-5
TGTGCCAGCAGCGTAGAGAGGGGGGGACGCGGGTCAGAGACCCAGTACTTC
CASSVERGGRGSETQYF
>TRBD1|TRBV5-1|.|TRBJ1-1
TGCGCCAGCAGCCCCTGGACAGGGACCGCTGAAGCTTTCTTT
CASSPWTGTAEAFF
>.|TRBV19|.|TRBJ1-1
TGTGCCAGTACGCGGGGGACGGCGGGTACTGAAGCTTTCTTT
CASTRGTAGTEAFF
>.|TRBV5-1|.|TRBJ1-4
TGCGCCAGCAGCTTGGCGGCAGGGGATGAAAAACTGTTTTTT
CASSLAAGDEKLFF
>.|TRBV19|few|TRBJ2-1
TGTGCCAGTAGTACAGGGGACTCCTACAATGAGCAGTTCTTC
CASSTGDSYNEQFF
>.|TRBV2|.|TRBJ1-2
TGTGCCAGCAGTGCTTCCGGAGATGGCTACACCTTC
CASSASGDGYTF
>TRBD2|TRBV24-1|.|TRBJ2-3
TGTGCCACCAGCGCCTTGACTAGCTGGGATATAGATACGCAGTATTTT
CATSALTSWDIDTQYF
>TRBD1|TRBV7-3|once|TRBJ2-2
TGTGCCACCCAGGGGGCCGGGGAGCTGTTTTTT
CATQGAGELFF
>.|TRBV7-6|.|TRBJ1-5
TGTGCCAGCAGCTTAGTAGGAAGCGGCGGGGGCTTAGAGCCCCAGCATTTT
CASSLVGSGGGLEPQHF